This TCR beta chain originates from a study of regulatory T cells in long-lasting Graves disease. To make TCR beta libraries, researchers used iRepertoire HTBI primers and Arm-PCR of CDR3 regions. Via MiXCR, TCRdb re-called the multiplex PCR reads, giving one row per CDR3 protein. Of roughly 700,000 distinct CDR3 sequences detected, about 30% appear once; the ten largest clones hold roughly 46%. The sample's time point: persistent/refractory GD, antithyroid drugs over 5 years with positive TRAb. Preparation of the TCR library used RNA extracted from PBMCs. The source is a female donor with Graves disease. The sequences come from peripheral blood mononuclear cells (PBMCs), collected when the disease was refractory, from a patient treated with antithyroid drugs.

CDR3 nucleotides: TGTGCCAGCAGCTTGGGACTTAGTAGCACCGGGGAGCTGTTTTTT. Its translation is CASSLGLSSTGELFF. The chain is built from TRBV5-6 and TRBJ2-2; D is ambiguous. This CDR3 spans 15 amino acids. The germline gives CDR1 SGHDT, CDR2 YYEEEE. With 0 bases removed from V and 4 bases from J, the gap between germline ends came to 10 bases.